This is a list of T cell receptor beta chains from one sample in a study of blood T cells in healthy people across ages. TCRdb independently ran MiXCR on the 5' RACE reads; one entry per CDR3 protein. The sample includes hundreds of thousands of distinct CDR3 sequences, roughly 50% of them seen just once. Sequencing was carried out using blood. These receptors came from a young man in good health. Both conserved end residues are part of each CDR3. D genes are given only for firm matches. Clone size, where shown, is once, few, many, or a class for clones that have expanded.

>few|TRBJ1-2|TRBD1|TRBV20-1
CSARDPRTGDYGYTF
TGCAGTGCTAGAGACCCAAGGACAGGGGACTATGGCTACACCTTC
>-|TRBJ1-2|-|TRBV6-5
CASSLYRRNYGYTF
TGTGCCAGCAGTCTCTACAGGAGAAATTATGGCTACACCTTC
>-|TRBJ2-5|-|TRBV2
CAGKRGYQETQYF
TGTGCCGGCAAACGGGGGTACCAAGAGACCCAGTACTTC
>-|TRBJ1-5|-|TRBV5-1
CASSLAPLDRSNQPQHF
TGCGCCAGCAGCTTGGCCCCCTTAGACAGGAGCAATCAGCCCCAGCATTTT
>-|TRBJ2-7|-|TRBV28
CASSVGSRDEQYF
TGTGCCAGCAGTGTAGGGTCGCGGGACGAGCAGTACTTC
>-|TRBJ2-5|TRBD2|TRBV20-1
CSARDAQRGTYGQYF
TGCAGTGCTAGAGATGCCCAGCGGGGGACCTACGGGCAGTACTTC
>-|TRBJ1-2|-|TRBV6-6
CASSYSEAAANYGYTF
TGTGCCAGCAGTTACTCGGAGGCTGCCGCCAACTATGGCTACACCTTC
>-|TRBJ2-1|-|TRBV9
CASSPPAHDPYNEQFF
TGTGCCAGCAGCCCCCCCGCCCATGATCCCTACAATGAGCAGTTCTTC
>-|TRBJ1-5|-|TRBV6-1
CASSEARVSSNQPQHF
TGTGCCAGCAGTGAAGCGCGAGTTAGCAGCAATCAGCCCCAGCATTTT
>once|TRBJ1-1|TRBD1|TRBV3-1
CASSQDDRVTEAFF
TGTGCCAGCAGCCAAGACGACAGGGTCACTGAAGCTTTCTTT
>few|TRBJ2-4|-|TRBV20-1
CSARFSGKLKNIQYF
TGCAGTGCTAGATTCTCCGGTAAACTCAAAAACATTCAGTACTTC
>-|TRBJ1-4|-|TRBV5-1
CASSLATGKTFKLFF
TGCGCCAGCAGCTTGGCTACAGGGAAGACGTTCAAACTGTTTTTT
>-|TRBJ2-3|-|TRBV12-3/TRBV12-4
CASRSTGDTQYF
TGTGCCAGCAGGTCAACCGGAGATACGCAGTATTTT
>-|TRBJ1-2|-|TRBV4-1
CASSPEGGRGYGYTF
TGCGCCAGCAGCCCAGAGGGCGGGCGGGGTTATGGCTACACCTTC
>few|TRBJ2-5|-|TRBV7-2
CASRSVDLETQYF
TGTGCCAGCCGATCTGTCGATCTGGAGACCCAGTACTTC
>-|TRBJ1-2|-|TRBV6-1
CASRHPANYGHTF
TGTGCCAGCAGACACCCAGCTAACTATGGCCACACCTTC
>-|TRBJ1-1|-|TRBV18
CASSPQEMNTEAFF
TGTGCCAGCTCACCTCAGGAGATGAACACTGAAGCTTTCTTT
>-|TRBJ1-2|-|TRBV30
CAWSVRPLYGYTF
TGTGCCTGGAGTGTCCGACCCCTTTATGGCTACACCTTC
>-|TRBJ2-5|TRBD1|TRBV7-2
CVSRRDRAGETQYF
TGTGTCAGCAGACGAGACAGGGCGGGTGAGACCCAGTACTTC
>-|TRBJ2-5|-|TRBV6-6
CASSVADLKTQYF
TGTGCCAGCAGTGTCGCGGACCTGAAGACCCAGTACTTC
>-|TRBJ2-4|-|TRBV7-2
CASSLGQPGKNIQYF
TGTGCCAGCAGCTTGGGCCAGCCGGGCAAAAACATTCAGTACTTC
>-|TRBJ2-3|TRBD1|TRBV25-1
CASRDRVTDTQYF
TGTGCCAGCAGGGACAGGGTGACAGATACGCAGTATTTT
>-|TRBJ2-5|TRBD2|TRBV7-9
CASSLNQRLAGVGETQYF
TGTGCCAGCAGCTTAAATCAACGGTTAGCGGGAGTTGGGGAGACCCAGTACTTC
>-|TRBJ1-5|TRBD1|TRBV6-1
CASSESPGQVNQPQHF
TGTGCCAGCAGTGAGTCGCCGGGACAGGTCAATCAGCCCCAGCATTTT
>-|TRBJ2-6|-|TRBV14
CASSQDRRAGANVLTF
TGTGCCAGCAGCCAAGATAGAAGGGCGGGGGCCAACGTCCTGACTTTC
>-|TRBJ1-6|TRBD1|TRBV20-1
CSVRGQGASPLHF
TGCAGTGTCAGAGGACAGGGGGCTTCACCCCTCCACTTT
>-|TRBJ2-3|-|TRBV4-2
CASSQGGVTDTQYF
TGTGCCAGCAGCCAAGGTGGCGTCACAGATACGCAGTATTTT
>-|TRBJ2-5|-|TRBV7-2
CASSPDLYQETQYF
TGTGCCAGCAGCCCAGACCTGTACCAAGAGACCCAGTACTTC
>many|TRBJ2-1|TRBD1|TRBV9
CASSVSGTGYGLLQFF
TGTGCCAGCAGCGTATCCGGGACAGGGTATGGTCTACTGCAGTTCTTC
>-|TRBJ1-4|TRBD1|TRBV4-3
CASSRQTGGGEKLFF
TGCGCCAGCAGCCGTCAGACAGGGGGAGGGGAAAAACTGTTTTTT
>-|TRBJ2-1|TRBD2|TRBV20-1
CSARVSSGSNEQFF
TGCAGTGCTAGAGTGAGTAGCGGGAGTAATGAGCAGTTCTTC
>-|TRBJ2-1|-|TRBV20-1
CSAKGPINNEQFF
TGCAGTGCTAAGGGACCAATAAACAATGAGCAGTTCTTC
>-|TRBJ2-3|TRBD2|TRBV15
CATSPGPSGRTDTQYF
TGTGCCACCAGCCCAGGCCCTAGCGGGAGAACGGATACGCAGTATTTT
>-|TRBJ2-6|TRBD1|TRBV27
CASSSLGQGRPGANVLTF
TGTGCCAGCAGTTCTCTCGGACAGGGTCGCCCTGGGGCCAACGTCCTGACTTTC
>few|TRBJ2-7|TRBD1|TRBV15
CATSRDWGQSYEQYF
TGTGCCACCAGCAGAGATTGGGGACAGAGCTACGAGCAGTACTTC
>-|TRBJ2-5|TRBD1|TRBV7-6
CASSLAQGDETQYF
TGTGCCAGCAGCTTAGCTCAGGGGGATGAGACCCAGTACTTC
>-|TRBJ2-5|-|TRBV7-9
CASSLFGTLETQYF
TGTGCCAGCAGCTTATTCGGGACCTTGGAGACCCAGTACTTC
>-|TRBJ2-3|-|TRBV2
CASTQSRNTDTQYF
TGTGCCAGCACCCAGTCAAGGAACACAGATACGCAGTATTTT
>once|TRBJ2-1|TRBD1|TRBV7-7
CASSADRVGNEQFF
TGTGCTAGCAGCGCCGACAGGGTAGGGAATGAGCAGTTCTTC
>once|TRBJ2-2|-|TRBV25-1
CASTEGGPLFF
TGTGCCAGCACAGAGGGGGGGCCGCTGTTTTTT
>many|TRBJ2-6|-|TRBV29-1
CSVGPDSTMSPTGANVLTF
TGCAGCGTTGGACCGGACAGCACGATGTCCCCTACTGGGGCCAACGTCCTGACTTTC
>-|TRBJ1-2|-|TRBV21-1
CASSKGALGTETNYGYTF
TGTGCCAGCAGCAAAGGGGCTTTGGGCACAGAGACTAACTATGGCTACACCTTC
>-|TRBJ2-1|TRBD1|TRBV20-1
CSARGQGLDNEQFF
TGCAGTGCCAGAGGACAGGGTTTAGACAATGAGCAGTTCTTC
>-|TRBJ2-1|-|TRBV7-9
CASSMSGWASNEQFF
TGTGCCAGCAGCATGAGCGGGTGGGCCTCCAATGAGCAGTTCTTC
>-|TRBJ1-2|-|TRBV2
CASSEAGNRYGYTF
TGTGCCAGCAGTGAAGCCGGGAACCGTTACGGCTACACCTTC
>-|TRBJ2-1|-|TRBV28
CASSNGQINEQFF
TGTGCCAGCAGTAACGGACAGATCAATGAGCAGTTCTTC
>-|TRBJ2-5|TRBD2|TRBV6-2/TRBV6-3
CATTRTSVGTQYF
TGTGCCACCACTCGAACTAGCGTGGGGACCCAGTACTTC
>-|TRBJ2-3|TRBD2|TRBV7-2
CASSITSGSTDTQYF
TGTGCCAGCAGCATAACTAGCGGAAGCACAGATACGCAGTATTTT
>once|TRBJ2-1|-|TRBV7-2
CASSLKGYSRHSSYNEQFF
TGTGCCAGCAGCTTAAAGGGTTATTCACGGCATAGCTCCTACAATGAGCAGTTCTTC
>few|TRBJ1-1|TRBD1|TRBV4-3
CASSQNWQAGGTEAFF
TGCGCCAGCAGCCAAAATTGGCAGGCAGGGGGCACTGAAGCTTTCTTT
>once|TRBJ2-5|-|TRBV7-2
CASGSPEGGETQYF
TGTGCCAGCGGTAGTCCCGAAGGGGGAGAGACCCAGTACTTC
>-|TRBJ1-2|-|TRBV4-3
CASSLHGNYGYTF
TGCGCCAGCAGCCTTCACGGGAACTATGGCTACACCTTC
>few|TRBJ2-1|TRBD2|TRBV6-1
CASRGSGAGGPLVGGEQFF
TGTGCCAGCAGAGGTTCGGGAGCGGGAGGGCCTTTAGTCGGGGGTGAGCAGTTCTTC
>few|TRBJ2-7|-|TRBV20-1
CSARDLRPTTPAYYEQYF
TGCAGTGCTAGAGATCTTCGGCCGACTACCCCTGCGTACTACGAGCAGTACTTC